These 26 T cell receptor beta chains were sequenced from one sample in a study of shared clonotypes between healthy human individuals. Using immunoSEQ multiplex PCR, the repertoire was profiled, and TCRdb retains in-frame clones only, with some absent. The sample includes some 2,000,000 clones, about 95% of them seen just once. As defined, naive CD8 cells were CD45RO-negative and positively selected for CCR7, with terminally differentiated effector memory CD45RA+ cells excluded. Specimen: naive CD8+ T cells sorted from blood. The receptor set was obtained from a man between 18 and 29 years old in good health.

The CDR3: CASSIWGPEYNEQFF. CDR3 DNA sequence: TGTGCCAGTAGTATCTGGGGGCCGGAATACAATGAGCAGTTCTTC. The V gene is TRBV19, the J gene TRBJ2-1; a weak D match, TRBD1 (6 bases). The CDR3 consists of 15 residues. Between the trimmed V and J ends, which lost 3 bases and 4 bases, there was a span of 13 bases. The germline gives CDR1 LNHDA, CDR2 SQIVND (reference sequence).

This rearrangement joins TRBV13 to TRBJ2-7; 10 nucleotides line up with TRBD2. Germline CDR1 reads PRHDT; CDR2 reads FYEKMQ (reference sequence). Germline trimming cut 0 bases from V and 5 bases from J; bases unmatched to any gene: 7. CDR3 length: 16 residues. The CDR3 bases are TGTGCCAGCAGCTTAGGTGCTAGCGGGAGACCCCACGAGCAGTACTTC. This translates into CASSLGASGRPHEQYF. Full variable domain (remainder filled in from reference TRBV13 and TRBJ2-7): AAGVIQSPRHLIKEKRETATLKCYPIPRHDTVYWYQQGPGQDPQFLISFYEKMQSDKGSIPDRFSAQQFSDYHSELNMSSLELGDSALYFCASSLGASGRPHEQYFGPGTRLTVT.

The V gene is TRBV21-1, the J gene TRBJ2-7; the DNA was not used to check the table's D call, TRBD1. TRBV21-1 is given as a pseudogene. CDR3 length: 17 residues. CDR3 bases: TGTGCCAGCAGCACCCCACTACCTGTCCGGGACAAAAACGAGCAGTACTTC. Amino acid sequence: CASSTPLPVRDKNEQYF.

This CDR3 reads CASSSMPGQGEQTQYF. The CDR3 region has the DNA TGTGCCAGCAGTTCTATGCCGGGACAGGGTGAGCAGACCCAGTACTTC. The rearrangement uses TRBV27 and TRBJ2-5; 9 bases line up with TRBD1. Germline loops: CDR1 MNHEY, CDR2 SMNVEV (reference sequence). With 4 bases clipped from V and 6 bases from J, the junction kept 12 bases outside the gene matches. The CDR3 is 16 amino acids.

The chain combines TRBV28 with TRBJ2-7; possibly TRBD2 for D (6 bases). Germline loops: CDR1 MDHEN, CDR2 SYDVKM. With 5 bases removed from V and 5 bases from J, the gap between germline ends came to 16 bases. The length of the CDR3 is 14 residues. CDR3 bases: TGTGCCAGCAGTCCCCCGGGAGAATTGGACGAGCAGTACTTC. It translates to CASSPPGELDEQYF.

This chain links TRBV19 with TRBJ2-1, with D possibly being TRBD2 (6 bases). V gave up 10 bases and J gave up 5 bases, with 18 bases separating them. This CDR3 spans 14 amino acids. Per germline, CDR1 LNHDA and CDR2 SQIVND (reference sequence). CDR3 loop: CAISGYPLNNEQFF. In DNA form, the CDR3 reads TGTGCCATCAGCGGGTACCCCCTGAACAATGAGCAGTTCTTC.

The chain carries TRBV6-5 and TRBJ2-4, with 11 bases that match TRBD2. Germline CDR1 is MNHEY and CDR2 is SVGAGI. CDR3 size: 14 residues. The V gene end was trimmed by 6 bases and the J gene end by 8 bases; junction bases not matched to a gene: 6. The CDR3 is CASRTGTSGDIQYF. The CDR3 DNA is TGTGCCAGCAGAACCGGGACTAGCGGAGACATTCAGTACTTC.

As regards this clone: This CDR3 is also generated by other DNA sequences in the sample. The rearrangement links TRBV27 to TRBJ1-1; 9 bases align to TRBD1. The CDR3 loop spans 14 amino acids. V shed 5 bases, J shed 4 bases, and the junction held 5 bases outside the gene matches. Germline CDR1 is MNHEY and CDR2 is SMNVEV (reference sequence). CDR3 coding DNA: TGTGCCAGCAGTACGACAGGGGGGTCCACTGAAGCTTTCTTT. This gives the protein CASSTTGGSTEAFF.

Comments on this clone: Other DNA sequences of this sample code for an identical CDR3. This chain joins TRBV6-4 and TRBJ1-1; 7 nucleotides agree with TRBD1. Trimming took 3 bases from V and 3 from J; bases not matched to a gene: 1. From germline, CDR1 is MRHNA and CDR2 SNTAGT. This CDR3 has 13 residues. The CDR3 loop is CASSEQGDTEAFF. The CDR3 bases are TGTGCCAGCAGTGAGCAGGGGGACACTGAAGCTTTCTTT.

The genes are TRBV30 and TRBJ2-5; D ambiguous. The CDR3 loop spans 14 amino acids. Germline assignment: CDR1 GTSNPN and CDR2 SVGIG (reference sequence). Trimming cost V 0 bases and J 2 bases, with 10 bases left between them. The DNA for the CDR3 is TGTGCCTGGAGTGTAGTCCTGGGACAAGAGACCCAGTACTTC. Protein product: CAWSVVLGQETQYF.

Only one count was recorded for this clone. This chain joins TRBV7-9 and TRBJ1-2, with D unresolved. The CDR3 has 13 residues. Trimming took off 6 bases at V and 4 bases at J, with 12 bases between the two ends. Germline-derived CDR1 and CDR2 are SEHNR and FQNEAQ (reference sequence). The CDR3 region has the DNA TGTGCCAGCAGTATCGACCAGAGCTATGGCTACACCTTC. It encodes CASSIDQSYGYTF.

The V call is TRBV7-3, the J call TRBJ1-1; D call uncertain. This CDR3 has 13 amino acids. Trimming stripped 3 bases from V and 4 bases from J, with 9 bases between. The germline gives CDR1 SGHTA, CDR2 FQGTGA. The CDR3 DNA follows: TGTGCCAGCAGCTTGTACCCGAGCACTGAAGCTTTCTTT. The encoded protein is CASSLYPSTEAFF.

The chain employs TRBV7-9 and TRBJ2-7, with D hard to call. Germline-derived CDR1 and CDR2 are SEHNR and FQNEAQ (reference sequence). This CDR3 comprises 13 residues. Between the trimmed V and J ends, which lost 5 bases and 5 bases, there was a span of 13 bases. The CDR3 spells CASSLTKDHEQYF. The CDR3, as DNA: TGTGCCAGCAGCCTGACGAAGGACCACGAGCAGTACTTC.

The chain recombines TRBV2 with TRBJ2-2, with D perhaps matching TRBD1 or TRBD2 (5 bases each). Trimming removed 3 bases from V and 6 bases from J, with 20 bases in between. Germline values: CDR1 SNHLY, CDR2 FYNNEI. This CDR3 comprises 17 residues. CDR3 region: CASSDPRGRGGAGELFF. In nucleotides, the CDR3 is TGTGCCAGCAGTGATCCCAGAGGTCGGGGCGGCGCCGGGGAGCTGTTTTTT.

J is TRBJ2-7 and V is TRBV7-8; D ambiguous. This CDR3 has 13 amino acids. V was clipped by 1 base and J by 6 bases, with 10 bases between them. Germline V gene sequence: CDR1 SGHVS, CDR2 FQNEAQ. The CDR3 loop is CASSLVSLGEQYF. For the CDR3, the DNA is TGTGCCAGCAGCTTAGTAAGCTTAGGCGAGCAGTACTTC.

The chain combines TRBV28 with TRBJ2-1; 12 positions agree with TRBD2. Germline CDR1 MDHEN, CDR2 SYDVKM. The CDR3 runs to 15 residues. The trim removed 1 base at V and 7 bases at J, leaving 2 bases unmatched. This CDR3 reads CASSLSSGGGNEQFF. The CDR3 DNA reads as TGTGCCAGCAGTTTATCTAGCGGGGGGGGTAATGAGCAGTTCTTC. Using reference TRBV28 and TRBJ2-1 for the parts outside the CDR3, the full variable domain is DVKVTQSSRYLVKRTGEKVFLECVQDMDHENMFWYRQDPGLGLRLIYFSYDVKMKEKGDIPEGYSVSREKKERFSLILESASTNQTSMYLCASSLSSGGGNEQFFGPGTRLTVL.

This clone was observed a single time. Other nucleotide sequences from this sample produce the same CDR3. The J gene is TRBJ1-4, the V gene TRBV7-9; D possibly corresponds to TRBD1 (5 bases). This CDR3 is 16 amino acids long. V lost 3 bases and J lost 0, with 11 bases in between. The germline V gene encodes CDR1 SEHNR and CDR2 FQNEAQ (reference sequence). The CDR3 region is CASSLGPAATNEKLFF. CDR3 nucleotides: TGTGCCAGCAGCTTGGGGCCCGCGGCAACTAATGAAAAACTGTTTTTT.

This rearrangement joins TRBV4-1 to TRBJ2-7, with TRBD1 matching 7 bases. The CDR3 contains 14 residues. V gave up 5 bases and J gave up 0 bases; unmatched junction bases: 4. Germline V CDR1 and CDR2: MGHRA, YSYEKL. CDR3 protein: CASSIRDSSYEQYF. DNA for the CDR3: TGCGCCAGCAGCATCCGGGACAGCTCCTACGAGCAGTACTTC.

This chain uses TRBV29-1 with TRBJ2-3; D may be TRBD1 (6 bases). The germline V gene has CDR1 SQVTM and CDR2 ANQGSEA. There are 13 residues in the CDR3. Trimming took off 3 bases at V and 6 bases at J, with 13 bases between the two ends. The CDR3 nucleotides read TGCAGCGTTGACGAACAGGGCTCGGATACGCAGTATTTT. This sequence encodes CSVDEQGSDTQYF.

As to this clone: This same CDR3 is encoded by further DNA sequences in the sample. The rearrangement uses TRBV5-1 and TRBJ1-4; TRBD1 agrees at 10 bases. This CDR3 comprises 15 residues. The germline V gene has CDR1 SGHRS and CDR2 YFSETQ. V lost 0 bases and J lost 8; bases outside the gene matches: 4. CDR3 protein: CASSLAGTGDEKLFF. CDR3 DNA sequence: TGCGCCAGCAGCTTGGCCGGGACAGGGGACGAAAAACTGTTTTTT.

The gene calls are TRBV13 and TRBJ2-7; TRBD2 aligns across 14 bases. The length of the CDR3 is 15 residues. Germline V gene sequence: CDR1 PRHDT, CDR2 FYEKMQ (reference sequence). The J segment lost 4 bases and the V segment lost 5 bases, leaving 4 bases of the junction unmatched. This chain's CDR3 is CASSQGLAGVYEQYF. The CDR3 DNA follows: TGTGCCAGCAGCCAGGGACTAGCGGGAGTTTACGAGCAGTACTTC.

The chain uses TRBV7-8 and TRBJ2-3; 7 bases are a match to TRBD2. Germline trimming cut 1 base from V and 1 base from J; bases unmatched to any gene: 5. This CDR3 region has 16 residues. CDR1 and CDR2 (germline): SGHVS, FQNEAQ. This CDR3 reads CASSLVSLAGTDTQYF. CDR3 DNA sequence: TGTGCCAGCAGCTTAGTTAGCCTAGCGGGCACAGATACGCAGTATTTT. Based on the CDR3 plus reference TRBV7-8 and TRBJ2-3, the full variable domain is GAGVSQSPRYKVAKRGQDVALRCDPISGHVSLFWYQQALGQGPEFLTYFQNEAQLDKSGLPSDRFFAERPEGSVSTLKIQRTQQEDSAVYLCASSLVSLAGTDTQYFGPGTRLTVL.

The V gene is TRBV6-5, the J gene TRBJ1-1, with D possibly TRBD1 on 5 matching bases. There are 14 residues in the CDR3. Germline assignment: CDR1 MNHEY and CDR2 SVGAGI. V was clipped by 2 bases and J by 3 bases, with 10 bases between them. This CDR3 reads CASSYGGEYTEAFF. The CDR3 nucleotides are TGTGCCAGCAGTTACGGGGGGGAGTACACTGAAGCTTTCTTT.

The chain carries TRBV5-6 and TRBJ1-2; TRBD1 agrees at 9 bases. CDR3 length: 16 amino acids. CDR1 is SGHDT and CDR2 is YYEEEE in the germline V gene. Unmatched junction bases numbered 8, after V lost 0 bases and J lost 5 bases. This CDR3 is CASSLVRDRVIYGYTF. DNA of the CDR3: TGTGCCAGCAGCTTGGTCCGGGACAGGGTAATATATGGCTACACCTTC.

This sequence joins TRBV6-6 and TRBJ1-5; D ambiguous. CDR1 MNHNY and CDR2 SVGAGI come from the germline V gene (reference sequence). CDR3 length: 12 amino acids. Trimming removed 8 bases at V and 7 bases at J, with 12 bases between. CDR3 nucleotides: TGTGCCAGCGAGGGCATTGGGCAGCCCCAGCATTTT. Translated, it gives CASEGIGQPQHF.

CDR3 sequence reads: CASTPSGSIYNEQFF. The CDR3 nucleotides read TGTGCCAGCACCCCCTCAGGGTCTATATACAATGAGCAGTTCTTC. The V and J genes are TRBV27 and TRBJ2-1; D may be TRBD1 (5 bases). CDR1 and CDR2 from the germline V gene are MNHEY and SMNVEV (reference sequence). Between the trimmed V and J ends, which lost 7 bases and 4 bases, there was a span of 17 bases. The CDR3 sequence is 15 residues long.